This T cell receptor (beta chain) was profiled in a study of neurological immune-mediated disorders. Broader study findings: Grouping of repertoires by phylogeny put those of 18 of 34 multiple sclerosis patients into a single related-CDR3 cluster, a possible signature.

TCRdb recomputed calls from the 5' RACE reads with MiXCR, one row per CDR3 protein. This sample has 50,000 to 65,000 distinct CDR3 sequences, with around 4% found just once. This clonotype was found many times. The antigen is not known. Between the trimmed V and J ends, which lost 3 bases and 7 bases, there was a span of 13 bases. The germline gives CDR1 LNHNV, CDR2 YYDKDF (reference sequence). CDR3 length: 13 residues. This receptor was taken from a man aged 25 to 40 with multiple sclerosis. The sample comprised PBMCs. J is TRBJ2-7 and V is TRBV15, with no clear D. DNA of the CDR3: TGTGCCACCAGCAGGCCCGGACGGGCAGAGCAGTACTTC. This translates into CATSRPGRAEQYF.